The 16 T cell receptor beta chains below were found in one sample sequenced in a study of blood T cells in healthy people across ages. Sample-barcoded 5' priming and a J-beta primer mix drove a second PCR of about 6 to 12 cycles. One entry per CDR3 protein, called by TCRdb with MiXCR from the 5' RACE reads. The sample yields around 2 million distinct CDR3 sequences, around 40% seen once. Sequencing input: blood. The receptors derive from a human donor in good health.

The chain is built from TRBV12-3 or TRBV12-4 and TRBJ1-1; D not certain. Trimming removed 2 bases at V and 4 bases at J, with 8 bases between. The length of the CDR3 is 13 residues. Here the CDR3 DNA reads TGTGCCAGCAGTTTATTGGAGAGCACTGAAGCTTTCTTT. Protein product: CASSLLESTEAFF.

Of note for this clonotype: One end of the junction is discordant with germline, which a read error may explain. The V gene is TRBV9, the J gene TRBJ2-1; 10 positions agree with TRBD2. CDR1 is SGDLS and CDR2 is YYNGEE in the germline V gene. This CDR3 comprises 12 residues. The CDR3 region has the DNA TGTGCCAGCAGGCCAACTAGCGGGGAGCAATGCTTC. This gives the protein CASRPTSGEQCF.

The V gene is TRBV29-1, the J gene TRBJ2-1, with a tentative D call TRBD2 (7 bases). Trimming removed 7 bases at V and 1 base at J, with 23 bases between. Per germline, CDR1 SQVTM and CDR2 ANQGSEA. The CDR3 sequence is 17 residues long. CDR3 residues: CSAQTSGGGGSYNEQFF. The DNA for the CDR3 is TGCAGCGCCCAAACGTCGGGGGGCGGAGGATCCTACAATGAGCAGTTCTTC.

This clonotype was counted a few times. J is TRBJ1-2 and V is TRBV12-3 or TRBV12-4; the D gene is possibly TRBD1 (6 bases). The CDR3 length is 14 residues. Trimming cost V 4 bases and J 1 base, with 10 bases left between them. In DNA form, the CDR3 reads TGTGCCAGCAGTTGGACAGCAAGTAACTATGGCTACACCTTC. Translating it yields CASSWTASNYGYTF.

The rearrangement links TRBV4-2 to TRBJ2-5; tentatively, D is TRBD2 (6 bases). The CDR3 runs to 14 residues. The ends were cut back, 5 bases at V and 12 bases at J, with 22 bases in the middle. Germline V CDR1 and CDR2: LGHNA, YNFKEQ. CDR3 nucleotide sequence: TGTGCCAGCAGCACCTGGGTGGGGAGCGGCGGGGAGTACTTC. This gives the protein CASSTWVGSGGEYF.

The sample holds a few counts of this clonotype. The genes are TRBV10-3 and TRBJ2-5; possibly TRBD2 for D (7 bases). V was trimmed by 11 bases and J by 5 bases, leaving 24 bases between them. The CDR3 length is 15 residues. Germline loops: CDR1 ENHRY, CDR2 SYGVKD. The CDR3 sequence: CAAKRGGGMDETQYF. CDR3 DNA sequence: TGTGCCGCCAAGCGAGGGGGGGGGATGGATGAGACCCAGTACTTC.

This clonotype has just a few counts. This rearrangement joins TRBV6-4 to TRBJ1-5; 12 nucleotides match TRBD1. CDR3 length equals 21 residues. V dropped 2 bases and J dropped 1; count of bases not matched to a gene: 15. Per germline, CDR1 MRHNA and CDR2 SNTAGT. The CDR3 is CASSDPTGTGGEGKSNQPQHF. The CDR3 nucleotides read TGTGCCAGCAGTGACCCCACGGGGACAGGGGGCGAGGGGAAAAGCAATCAGCCCCAGCATTTT.

The rearrangement uses TRBV12-5 and TRBJ2-3; no definite D call. The CDR3 loop spans 13 amino acids. The germline gives CDR1 LGHNT, CDR2 FRNRAP. Trimming cost V 1 base and J 2 bases, with 4 bases left between them. For the CDR3, the DNA is TGTGCTAGTGGTTTGGAAAACACAGATACGCAGTATTTT. This sequence encodes CASGLENTDTQYF. Looking up the rest from reference TRBV12-5 and TRBJ2-3 gives the full variable domain: DARVTQTPRHKVTEMGQEVTMRCQPILGHNTVFWYRQTMMQGLELLAYFRNRAPLDDSGMPKDRFSAEMPDATLATLKIQPSEPRDSAVYFCASGLENTDTQYFGPGTRLTVL.

A remark on this clonotype: Germline and junction disagree at one end, which may indicate a read error. V is TRBV29-1 and J is TRBJ2-7; a weak D match, TRBD2 (6 bases). Looked up from germline, CDR1 is SQVTM and CDR2 is ANQGSEA. The CDR3 loop spans 11 amino acids. The CDR3 here is CSVGTAYGQYF. For the CDR3, the DNA is TGCAGCGTGGGGACTGCCTACGGGCAGTACTTC.

This chain links TRBV11-1 with TRBJ2-1; D gene ambiguous. The CDR3 is made up of 16 amino acids. CDR1 and CDR2 (germline): SGHAT, FQDESV (reference sequence). V was trimmed by 0 bases and J by 7 bases, leaving 16 bases between them. CDR3 DNA sequence: TGTGCCAGCAGCTTAGCGGCGCCCGCCCGCACTAATGAGCAGTTCTTC. Encoded protein: CASSLAAPARTNEQFF.

This clonotype was recorded a few times. This chain joins TRBV7-2 and TRBJ2-3; D gene unclear. The V gene's germline CDR1 is SGHTA and CDR2 FQGNSA. The CDR3 is 15 residues long. V lost 4 bases, J lost 0 bases, and 11 bases lay in between. The CDR3 DNA follows: TGTGCCAGCAGCTACGGACGGTGGAGCACAGATACGCAGTATTTT. It codes for CASSYGRWSTDTQYF.

A few counts support this clonotype. This chain uses TRBV6-1 with TRBJ2-7; no firm D call. Germline V gene data show CDR1 as MNHNS and CDR2 as SASEGT. Trimming left V 0 bases short and J 4 bases short, with 13 bases between. The CDR3 sequence is 15 residues long. CDR3 protein: CASSEAQSSAYEQYF. As DNA, the CDR3 is TGTGCCAGCAGTGAAGCCCAGTCCAGCGCGTACGAGCAGTACTTC.

This clonotype was recorded a few times. This chain joins TRBV5-6 and TRBJ1-4; D is perhaps TRBD1 (5 bases). From germline, CDR1 is SGHDT and CDR2 YYEEEE. CDR3 length: 14 residues. V lost 3 bases to trimming and J lost 8 bases, with 14 bases between them. CDR3: CASSWRQGREKLFF. CDR3 DNA sequence: TGTGCCAGCAGCTGGCGGCAGGGACGGGAAAAACTGTTTTTT. Supplemented by reference TRBV5-6 and TRBJ1-4, the full variable domain reads DAGVTQSPTHLIKTRGQQVTLRCSPKSGHDTVSWYQQALGQGPQFIFQYYEEEERQRGNFPDRFSGHQFPNYSSELNVNALLLGDSALYLCASSWRQGREKLFFGSGTQLSVL.

The chain recombines TRBV4-1 with TRBJ2-4; maybe TRBD2 (6 bases). The CDR3 has 14 residues. Trimming shortened V by 4 bases and J by 13 bases, and 20 bases separated the two germline ends. Germline V CDR1 and CDR2: MGHRA, YSYEKL. The CDR3 reads CASSPETSLMPQYF. Here the CDR3 DNA reads TGCGCCAGCAGCCCCGAGACTAGTCTTATGCCCCAGTACTTC.

About this clonotype itself: One junction end disagrees with the germline gene, perhaps due to a read error. V is TRBV6-5 and J is TRBJ2-7, with 13 bases lining up with TRBD2. The CDR3 has 16 residues. The germline V gene encodes CDR1 MNHEY and CDR2 SVGAGI. In DNA form, the CDR3 reads TGTGCCGGCAGTTACTCGACTAGCGGGGGGTACAACGAGCAGTACTTC. Its protein is CAGSYSTSGGYNEQYF.

The chain recombines TRBV7-2 with TRBJ2-7; TRBD1 matches 12 bases. V shed 5 bases and J 3 bases; nucleotides not matched to a gene: 5. This CDR3 has 15 residues. Germline V gives CDR1 SGHTA, CDR2 FQGNSA. The CDR3 is CASSARDRGRYEQYF. CDR3 nucleotide sequence: TGTGCCAGCAGCGCCCGGGACAGGGGGCGCTACGAGCAGTACTTC. Variable domain in full (rest from reference TRBV7-2 and TRBJ2-7): GAGVSQSPSNKVTEKGKDVELRCDPISGHTALYWYRQSLGQGLEFLIYFQGNSAPDKSGLPSDRFSAERTGGSVSTLTIQRTQQEDSAVYLCASSARDRGRYEQYFGPGTRLTVT.